These 29 T cell receptor beta chains were all obtained from the same sample, sequenced in a study of early T cells in non-severe SARS-CoV-2 infection. Via MiXCR, TCRdb re-called the 5' RACE reads, giving one row per CDR3 protein. The repertoire holds roughly 100,000 distinct CDR3 sequences, with roughly 13% as singletons. The sequencing sample was made of whole blood. The source is an adult who was a healthcare worker with PCR-confirmed SARS-CoV-2 infection or an uninfected control (not recorded which).

This clonotype was seen more than once but under ten times. The rearrangement uses TRBV18 and TRBJ2-1; tentatively, D is TRBD1 or TRBD2 (6 bases each). The CDR3 contains 16 residues. The germline V gene encodes CDR1 KGHSH and CDR2 LQKENI. The V gene lost 2 bases and the J gene lost 4 bases, with 15 bases spanning the gap. Written as DNA, the CDR3 is TGTGCCAGCTCACCAATTTCGGGGGACAAATACAATGAGCAGTTCTTC. Encoded protein: CASSPISGDKYNEQFF.

This clonotype was seen a handful of times. The gene calls are TRBV27 and TRBJ2-1; 11 bases match TRBD1. The CDR3 covers 15 residues. V was clipped by 3 bases and J by 7 bases; unmatched bases: 5. Germline CDR1 reads MNHEY; CDR2 reads SMNVEV (reference sequence). CDR3 region: CASSFGTGGRNEQFF. CDR3 nucleotide sequence: TGTGCCAGCAGTTTCGGGACAGGGGGTCGGAATGAGCAGTTCTTC.

The CDR3 DNA reads as TGTGCCAGCAGTGATTGGTGGTCCCCAGATACGCAGTATTTT. Amino acids: CASSDWWSPDTQYF. The chain has TRBV2 and TRBJ2-3; unclear D gene. Trimming pared 3 bases from V and 4 bases from J, leaving 11 bases between. The CDR3 is 14 residues long. Germline lookup yields CDR1 SNHLY and CDR2 FYNNEI.

This clonotype was picked up many times. The rearrangement joins TRBV5-1 to TRBJ2-5, with D tentatively TRBD1 (5 bases). The CDR3 is made up of 14 amino acids. The ends were cut back, 0 bases at V and 7 bases at J, with 13 bases in the middle. CDR1 and CDR2 from the germline V gene are SGHRS and YFSETQ. CDR3 residues: CASSLEGVPGTQYF. For the CDR3, the DNA is TGCGCCAGCAGCTTGGAAGGGGTCCCGGGGACCCAGTACTTC.

This clonotype was picked up many times. The V gene is TRBV11-2, the J gene TRBJ2-6; D not certain. The germline V and J ends were trimmed by 0 bases and 1 base, with 4 bases remaining between them. Germline V lookup: CDR1 SGHAT, CDR2 FQNNGV. The CDR3 loop spans 15 amino acids. The CDR3 sequence is CASSLEVSGANVLTF. In nucleotides, the CDR3 is TGTGCCAGCAGCTTAGAAGTGTCTGGGGCCAACGTCCTGACTTTC.

This chain joins TRBV5-1 and TRBJ1-2; 9 positions agree with TRBD1. V was clipped by 0 bases and J by 9 bases; unmatched bases: 3. Germline V CDR1 and CDR2: SGHRS, YFSETQ. This CDR3 contains 13 residues. CDR3 loop: CASSLAGTGRYTF. The CDR3 nucleotides read TGCGCCAGCAGCTTGGCCGGGACAGGGCGCTACACCTTC.

This chain links TRBV28 with TRBJ1-1, with 7 nucleotides matching TRBD1. Germline loops: CDR1 MDHEN, CDR2 SYDVKM. Trimming at V came to 3 bases and at J to 10 bases, leaving 2 bases not matched to a gene. The CDR3 covers 11 residues. The CDR3 bases are TGTGCCAGCAGTTTGTCAGGGGGAGCTTTCTTT. Translation gives CASSLSGGAFF.

This clonotype was observed a few times. The chain couples TRBV20-1 to TRBJ2-5; D possibly matches TRBD1 or TRBD2 (5 bases each). This CDR3 has 12 amino acids. Germline CDR1 DFQATT, CDR2 SNEGSKA (reference sequence). Trimming left V 5 bases short and J 5 bases short, with 12 bases between. DNA of the CDR3: TGCAGTGCTTCCGGGGCCGGGGAGACCCAGTACTTC. Its protein product is CSASGAGETQYF.

This clonotype has only a few counts. The chain has TRBV28 and TRBJ2-1; unclear D gene. The germline V and J ends were trimmed by 5 bases and 5 bases, with 1 base remaining between them. The CDR3 length is 10 residues. From germline, CDR1 is MDHEN and CDR2 SYDVKM. The CDR3 nucleotides are TGTGCCAGCAGTCACAATGAGCAGTTCTTC. It codes for CASSHNEQFF.

This clonotype was seen many times. The chain carries TRBV28 and TRBJ1-5; tentatively, D is TRBD1 (5 bases). V lost 1 base and J 6 bases, leaving 28 bases between the germline ends. This CDR3 has 20 residues. Germline V gene data show CDR1 as MDHEN and CDR2 as SYDVKM. Here the CDR3 DNA reads TGTGCCAGCAGTTTATCGTTGGGACCTTGGACCATATTGGGGGGTCAGCCCCAGCATTTT. This codes for CASSLSLGPWTILGGQPQHF.

J is TRBJ2-7 and V is TRBV5-1; D unclear. The germline V gene encodes CDR1 SGHRS and CDR2 YFSETQ. The CDR3 length is 11 residues. Trimming removed 5 bases from V and 1 base from J, with 4 bases in between. The CDR3 nucleotides read TGCGCCAGCAGATCATCCTACGAGCAGTACTTC. It codes for CASRSSYEQYF.

V and J are TRBV9 and TRBJ1-2; no firm D call. From germline, CDR1 is SGDLS and CDR2 YYNGEE. This CDR3 region has 14 residues. V was shortened by 0 bases and J by 7 bases, with 13 bases between the two germline ends. The CDR3 DNA sequence: TGTGCCAGCAGCGTAGCTCTGGCGGATGGTGGCTACACCTTC. As protein: CASSVALADGGYTF. Together with reference TRBV9 and TRBJ1-2, the CDR3 gives the full variable domain: DSGVTQTPKHLITATGQRVTLRCSPRSGDLSVYWYQQSLDQGLQFLIQYYNGEERAKGNILERFSAQQFPDLHSELNLSSLELGDSALYFCASSVALADGGYTFGSGTRLTVV.

This clonotype showed up just a few times. The chain uses TRBV6-5 and TRBJ2-1; TRBD2 might be the D (5 bases). The V end was cut by 6 bases, the J end by 0 bases, with 12 bases between. Germline lookup yields CDR1 MNHEY and CDR2 SVGAGI. This CDR3 is built from 15 residues. The CDR3 sequence: CASSRSASSYNEQFF. The DNA for the CDR3 is TGTGCCAGCAGCCGTAGCGCAAGCTCCTACAATGAGCAGTTCTTC.

This clonotype was counted many times. The J gene is TRBJ2-7, the V gene TRBV2; 11 bases agree with TRBD1. CDR1 SNHLY and CDR2 FYNNEI come from the germline V gene. The CDR3 totals 13 residues. V lost 7 bases to trimming and J lost 13 bases; unmatched junction nucleotides: 12. The CDR3 DNA sequence: TGTGCCAGCACGGGACAGGGGGTCTCCCACCCTTACTTC. Protein: CASTGQGVSHPYF.

The chain carries TRBV28 and TRBJ2-5; a possible D gene is TRBD2 (5 bases). The CDR3 runs to 16 residues. Trimming stripped 2 bases from V and 1 base from J, with 14 bases between. Per germline, CDR1 MDHEN and CDR2 SYDVKM. The CDR3 region is CASSLVGNSLQETQYF. CDR3 sequence (DNA): TGTGCCAGCAGTTTAGTCGGGAACAGTCTCCAAGAGACCCAGTACTTC.

This chain joins TRBV28 and TRBJ2-7, with D maybe TRBD1 (7 bases). V dropped 8 bases and J dropped 3 bases, with 17 bases sitting between them. Looked up from germline, CDR1 is MDHEN and CDR2 is SYDVKM. CDR3 size: 14 residues. CDR3 nucleotides: TGTGCCAGCGTAGGGGGCGGGATTAGCTACGAGCAGTACTTC. Translation gives CASVGGGISYEQYF.

The gene calls are TRBV6-5 and TRBJ1-1; D gene ambiguous. The CDR3 extends over 11 amino acids. Trimming shortened V by 6 bases and J by 5 bases, and 7 bases separated the two germline ends. Germline CDR1 MNHEY, CDR2 SVGAGI. The CDR3 DNA reads TGTGCCAGCAGCTCACAAACTGAAGCTTTCTTT. Translating gives CASSSQTEAFF.

The chain uses TRBV27 and TRBJ2-6; D uncertain. Germline V gene data show CDR1 as MNHEY and CDR2 as SMNVEV (reference sequence). Trimming pared 3 bases from V and 0 bases from J, leaving 3 bases between. This CDR3 has 14 amino acids. The CDR3 here is CASSLYSGANVLTF. The CDR3 coding sequence is TGTGCCAGCAGTTTGTACTCTGGGGCCAACGTCCTGACTTTC.

Of note for this clonotype: This clone may be a read error of a much larger clone one base away. This chain joins TRBV11-2 and TRBJ2-7; unclear D gene. Germline CDR1 and CDR2: SGHAT and FQNNGV. The CDR3 is made up of 14 amino acids. The DNA for the CDR3 is TGTACCAGCAGCTGGAGCTCGCAGTTTGACGAGCAGTACTTC. This encodes CTSSWSSQFDEQYF. The full variable domain, rest sourced from reference TRBV11-2 and TRBJ2-7, is EAGVAQSPRYKIIEKRQSVAFWCNPISGHATLYWYQQILGQGPKLLIQFQNNGVVDDSQLPKDRFSAERLKGVDSTLKIQPAKLEDSAVYLCTSSWSSQFDEQYFGPGTRLTVT.

This clonotype has at least ten counts. The chain couples TRBV18 to TRBJ1-5; D is possibly TRBD1 (5 bases). From germline, CDR1 is KGHSH and CDR2 LQKENI. This CDR3 spans 13 amino acids. The V and J ends lost 3 bases and 7 bases respectively, with 10 bases between them. CDR3 nucleotides: TGTGCCAGCTCACCCGGGGGAGGGCAGCCCCAGCATTTT. Translating gives CASSPGGGQPQHF.

This clonotype was observed many times. The CDR3 bases are TGTGCCAGCAGCTTACGACTAGCGGGAGACGGTGAGCAGTTCTTC. This encodes CASSLRLAGDGEQFF. This chain uses TRBV7-9 with TRBJ2-1; 12 nucleotides line up with TRBD2. There are 15 residues in the CDR3. After removal of 2 bases from V and 9 bases from J, the junction contained 5 bases not matched to a gene. Per the germline V gene, CDR1 is SEHNR and CDR2 is FQNEAQ (reference sequence).

This clonotype was detected only a few times. The chain links TRBV28 to TRBJ1-1, with 8 nucleotides matching TRBD1. Germline CDR1 is MDHEN and CDR2 is SYDVKM. This CDR3 region has 14 residues. V gave up 8 bases and J gave up 2 bases; unmatched junction bases: 7. The CDR3 coding sequence is TGTGCCAGCGGGCCGGGACAGGCTAACACTGAAGCTTTCTTT. Protein product: CASGPGQANTEAFF.

The V and J genes are TRBV10-3 and TRBJ2-7, with 14 bases that match TRBD2. This CDR3 has 15 residues. V was pared by 10 bases and J by 3 bases, with 8 bases of the junction left unmatched. CDR1 is ENHRY, CDR2 SYGVKD, per germline. CDR3 sequence (DNA): TGTGCCACCGGGACTAGCGGGAGTCTCGGCTACGAGCAGTACTTC. Its translation: CATGTSGSLGYEQYF.

The chain combines TRBV9 with TRBJ2-2, with D maybe TRBD2 (6 bases). CDR1 is SGDLS and CDR2 is YYNGEE in the germline V gene. V was shortened by 0 bases and J by 1 base, with 10 bases between the two germline ends. The CDR3 is 16 amino acids. The CDR3 sequence is CASSVVGSGNTGELFF. Here the CDR3 DNA reads TGTGCCAGCAGCGTAGTCGGTAGCGGGAACACCGGGGAGCTGTTTTTT.

The chain carries TRBV27 and TRBJ2-2, with D tentatively TRBD1 (6 bases). V shed 4 bases and J shed 2 bases, with 17 bases lying between them. Per the germline V gene, CDR1 is MNHEY and CDR2 is SMNVEV (reference sequence). This CDR3 is 17 amino acids long. CDR3: CASSWTYGQTNTGELFF. In nucleotides, the CDR3 is TGTGCCAGCAGTTGGACCTACGGACAGACTAACACCGGGGAGCTGTTTTTT.

This clonotype was seen repeatedly, ten times or more. The V gene is TRBV20-1, the J gene TRBJ2-2; TRBD2 agrees at 9 bases. J was trimmed by 7 bases and V by 3 bases; bases with no gene match: 9. The CDR3 has 15 residues. Germline V gene sequence: CDR1 DFQATT, CDR2 SNEGSKA (reference sequence). Here the CDR3 DNA reads TGCAGTGCTAGTTCGAGCGGGAGGTTGGGCGGGGAGCTGTTTTTT. It translates to CSASSSGRLGGELFF.

The chain uses TRBV12-3 or TRBV12-4 and TRBJ2-7; 9 bases match TRBD2. The CDR3 loop spans 13 amino acids. Trimming took 4 bases from V and 4 from J; bases not matched to a gene: 2. The CDR3 here is CASSYSGRYEQYF. CDR3 DNA: TGTGCCAGCAGTTATAGCGGGAGATACGAGCAGTACTTC.

This clonotype has at least ten counts. This chain joins TRBV19 and TRBJ2-1, with TRBD2 matching 13 bases. Germline values: CDR1 LNHDA, CDR2 SQIVND (reference sequence). This CDR3 comprises 14 residues. The junction had 4 bases not matched to a gene; V was cut back by 8 bases and J by 6 bases. CDR3 in amino acids: CASCTSGRVNEQFF. The CDR3 region has the DNA TGTGCCAGTTGCACTAGCGGGAGGGTCAATGAGCAGTTCTTC.

This clonotype was observed a handful of times. The rearrangement uses TRBV20-1 and TRBJ2-1; the D is unclear. CDR3 length equals 12 residues. Germline V gene lookup returns CDR1 DFQATT and CDR2 SNEGSKA (reference sequence). The V end was cut by 1 base, the J end by 10 bases, with 11 bases between. The CDR3 sequence: CSARGLLGEQFF. The CDR3 DNA is TGCAGTGCTAGAGGCCTCCTGGGGGAGCAGTTCTTC.